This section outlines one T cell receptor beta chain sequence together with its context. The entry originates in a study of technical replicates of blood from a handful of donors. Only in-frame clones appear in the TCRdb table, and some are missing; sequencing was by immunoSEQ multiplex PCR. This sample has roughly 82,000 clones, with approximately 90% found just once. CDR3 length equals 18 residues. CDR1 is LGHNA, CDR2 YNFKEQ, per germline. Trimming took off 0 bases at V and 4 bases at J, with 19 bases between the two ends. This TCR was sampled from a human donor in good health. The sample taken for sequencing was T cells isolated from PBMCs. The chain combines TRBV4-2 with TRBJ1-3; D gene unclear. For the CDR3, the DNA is TGTGCCAGCAGCCAAGAAAGGGAGCCTTGGATCGAGGGAAACACCATATATTTT. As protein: CASSQEREPWIEGNTIYF.